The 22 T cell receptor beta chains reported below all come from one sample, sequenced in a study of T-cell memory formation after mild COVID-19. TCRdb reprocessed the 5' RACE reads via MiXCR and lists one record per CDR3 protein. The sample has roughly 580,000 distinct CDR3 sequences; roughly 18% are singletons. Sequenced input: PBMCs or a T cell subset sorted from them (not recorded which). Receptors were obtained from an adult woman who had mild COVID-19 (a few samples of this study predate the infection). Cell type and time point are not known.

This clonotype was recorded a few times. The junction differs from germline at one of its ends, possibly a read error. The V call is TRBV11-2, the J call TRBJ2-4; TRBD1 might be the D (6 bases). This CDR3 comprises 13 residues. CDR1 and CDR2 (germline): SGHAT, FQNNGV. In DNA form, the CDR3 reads TGTGCCAGCAGCTTAATCCGGGACATGAGTCTGGACTTC. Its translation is CASSLIRDMSLDF.

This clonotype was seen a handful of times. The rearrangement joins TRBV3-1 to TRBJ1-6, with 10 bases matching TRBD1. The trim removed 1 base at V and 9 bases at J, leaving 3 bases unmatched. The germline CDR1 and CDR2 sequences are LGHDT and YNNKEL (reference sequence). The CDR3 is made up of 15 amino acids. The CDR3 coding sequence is TGTGCCAGCAGCCAAGCCGGACAGGGGGGTTCACCCCTCCACTTT. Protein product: CASSQAGQGGSPLHF.

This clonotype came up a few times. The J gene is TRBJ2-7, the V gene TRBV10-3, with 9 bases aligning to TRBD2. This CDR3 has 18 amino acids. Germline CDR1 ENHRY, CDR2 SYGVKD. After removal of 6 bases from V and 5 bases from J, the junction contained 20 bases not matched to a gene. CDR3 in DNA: TGTGCCATCAGCCCCGTCCCCTGGGTTAGCGGGAGTGCAAACGAGCAGTACTTC. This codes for CAISPVPWVSGSANEQYF.

The DNA of the CDR3 is TGTGCCAGCAGCGTTTCCGGGACCTCCTACGAGCAGTACTTC. Translated: CASSVSGTSYEQYF. The chain is built from TRBV9 and TRBJ2-7, with D perhaps TRBD1 or TRBD2 (5 bases each). The V end lost 2 bases, the J end lost 0 bases, and 9 bases lay between the germline ends. The length of the CDR3 is 14 residues. CDR1 is SGDLS and CDR2 is YYNGEE in the germline V gene.

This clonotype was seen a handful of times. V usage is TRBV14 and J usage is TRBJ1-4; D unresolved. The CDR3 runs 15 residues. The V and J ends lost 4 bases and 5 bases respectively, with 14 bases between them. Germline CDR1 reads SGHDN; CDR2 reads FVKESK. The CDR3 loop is CASSPRSQTNEKLFF. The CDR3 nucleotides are TGTGCCAGCAGCCCAAGAAGCCAGACAAATGAAAAACTGTTTTTT.

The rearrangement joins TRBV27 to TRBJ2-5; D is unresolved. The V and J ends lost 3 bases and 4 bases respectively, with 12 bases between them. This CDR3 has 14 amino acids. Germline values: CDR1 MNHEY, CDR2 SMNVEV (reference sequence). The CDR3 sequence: CASSFGPDTETQYF. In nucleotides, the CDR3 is TGTGCCAGCAGTTTCGGGCCCGATACAGAGACCCAGTACTTC.

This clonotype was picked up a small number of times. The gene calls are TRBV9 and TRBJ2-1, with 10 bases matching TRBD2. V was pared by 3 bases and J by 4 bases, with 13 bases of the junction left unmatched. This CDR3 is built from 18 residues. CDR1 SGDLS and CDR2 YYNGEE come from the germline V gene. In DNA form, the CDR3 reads TGTGCCAGCAGCGACCCTAGCGGGGGAGGTACGCCGTACAATGAGCAGTTCTTC. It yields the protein CASSDPSGGGTPYNEQFF.

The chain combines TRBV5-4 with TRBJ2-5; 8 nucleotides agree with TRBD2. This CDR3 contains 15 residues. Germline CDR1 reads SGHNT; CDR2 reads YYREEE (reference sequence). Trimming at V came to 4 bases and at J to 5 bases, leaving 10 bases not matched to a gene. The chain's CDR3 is CASSTTSGPGETQYF. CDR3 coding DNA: TGTGCCAGCAGCACAACTAGCGGACCTGGGGAGACCCAGTACTTC. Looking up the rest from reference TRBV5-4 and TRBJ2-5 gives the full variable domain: ETGVTQSPTHLIKTRGQQVTLRCSSQSGHNTVSWYQQALGQGPQFIFQYYREEENGRGNFPPRFSGLQFPNYSSELNVNALELDDSALYLCASSTTSGPGETQYFGPGTRLLVL.

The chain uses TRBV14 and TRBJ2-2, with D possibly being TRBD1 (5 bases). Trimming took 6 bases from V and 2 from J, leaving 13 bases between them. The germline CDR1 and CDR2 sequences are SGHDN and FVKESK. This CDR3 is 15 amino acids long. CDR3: CASSTGRINTGELFF. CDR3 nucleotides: TGTGCCAGCAGTACAGGACGGATCAACACCGGGGAGCTGTTTTTT.

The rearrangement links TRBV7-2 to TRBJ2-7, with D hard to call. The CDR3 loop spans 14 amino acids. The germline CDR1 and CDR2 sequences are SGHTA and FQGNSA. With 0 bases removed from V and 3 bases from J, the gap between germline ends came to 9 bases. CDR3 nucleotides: TGTGCCAGCAGCTTAGCTTGGACCAACTACGAGCAGTACTTC. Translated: CASSLAWTNYEQYF.

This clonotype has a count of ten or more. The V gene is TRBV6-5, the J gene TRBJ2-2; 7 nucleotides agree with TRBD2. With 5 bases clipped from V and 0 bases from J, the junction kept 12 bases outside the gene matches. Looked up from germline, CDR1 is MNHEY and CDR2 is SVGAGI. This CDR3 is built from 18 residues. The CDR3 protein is CASSRRVPLAANTGELFF. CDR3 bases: TGTGCCAGCAGTCGAAGGGTTCCTCTAGCGGCGAACACCGGGGAGCTGTTTTTT.

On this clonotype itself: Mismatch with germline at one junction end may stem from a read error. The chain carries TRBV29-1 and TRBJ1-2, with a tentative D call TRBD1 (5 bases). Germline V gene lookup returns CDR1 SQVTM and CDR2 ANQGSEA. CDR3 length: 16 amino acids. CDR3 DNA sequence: TGCAGCGTCGAAGAGGTTCAGGGTTGGGGTAACTATGGCTACACCTTC. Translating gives CSVEEVQGWGNYGYTF.

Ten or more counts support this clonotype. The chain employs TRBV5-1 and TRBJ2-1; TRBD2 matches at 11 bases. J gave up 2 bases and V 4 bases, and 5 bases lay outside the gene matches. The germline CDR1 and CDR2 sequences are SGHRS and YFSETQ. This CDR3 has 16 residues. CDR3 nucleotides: TGCGCCAGCAGCCCCCAACTAGCGGGGGCCTACAATGAGCAGTTCTTC. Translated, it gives CASSPQLAGAYNEQFF.

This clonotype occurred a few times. Here the CDR3 DNA reads TGTGCCAGCAGCGGAGCGGGAGACGAGCAGTTCTTC. This encodes CASSGAGDEQFF. The rearrangement joins TRBV9 to TRBJ2-1, with 8 bases aligning to TRBD2. Trimming at V came to 3 bases and at J to 10 bases, leaving 3 bases not matched to a gene. The CDR3 length is 12 residues. Germline V gene lookup returns CDR1 SGDLS and CDR2 YYNGEE.

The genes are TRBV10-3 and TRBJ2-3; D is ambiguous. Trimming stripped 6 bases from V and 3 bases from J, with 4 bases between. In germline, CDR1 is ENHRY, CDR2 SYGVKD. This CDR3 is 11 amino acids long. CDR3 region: CAIRETDTQYF. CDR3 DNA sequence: TGTGCCATCAGGGAGACAGATACGCAGTATTTT.

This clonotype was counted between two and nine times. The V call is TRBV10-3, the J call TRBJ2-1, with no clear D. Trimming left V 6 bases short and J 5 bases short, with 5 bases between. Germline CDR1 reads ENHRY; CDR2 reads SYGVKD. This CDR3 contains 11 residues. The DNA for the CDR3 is TGTGCCATCAGCCTCCACAATGAGCAGTTCTTC. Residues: CAISLHNEQFF.

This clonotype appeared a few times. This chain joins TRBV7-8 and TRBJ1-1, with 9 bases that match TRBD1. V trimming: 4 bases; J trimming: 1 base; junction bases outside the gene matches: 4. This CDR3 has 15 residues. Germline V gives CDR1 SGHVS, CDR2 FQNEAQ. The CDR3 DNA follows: TGTGCCAGCAGCTACCGGACAGGGGCGAACACTGAAGCTTTCTTT. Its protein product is CASSYRTGANTEAFF.

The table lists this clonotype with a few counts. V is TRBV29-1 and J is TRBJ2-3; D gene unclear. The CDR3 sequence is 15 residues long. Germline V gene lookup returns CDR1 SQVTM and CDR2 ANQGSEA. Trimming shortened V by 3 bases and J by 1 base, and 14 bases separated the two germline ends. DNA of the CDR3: TGCAGCGTTGATGGGCTCCAGCCTCGCACAGATACGCAGTATTTT. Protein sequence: CSVDGLQPRTDTQYF.

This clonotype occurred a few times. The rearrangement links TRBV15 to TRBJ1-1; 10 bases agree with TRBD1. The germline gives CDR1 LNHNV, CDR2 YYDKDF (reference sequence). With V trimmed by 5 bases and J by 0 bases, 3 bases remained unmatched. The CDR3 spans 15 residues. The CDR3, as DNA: TGTGCCACCAGCGGGGACAGGGGCTTGAACACTGAAGCTTTCTTT. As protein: CATSGDRGLNTEAFF.

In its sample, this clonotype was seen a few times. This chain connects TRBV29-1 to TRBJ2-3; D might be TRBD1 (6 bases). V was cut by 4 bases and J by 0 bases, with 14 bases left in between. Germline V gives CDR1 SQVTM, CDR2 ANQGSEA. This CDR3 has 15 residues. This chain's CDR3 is CSVGPRTASTDTQYF. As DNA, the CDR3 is TGCAGCGTTGGGCCCCGGACAGCAAGCACAGATACGCAGTATTTT.

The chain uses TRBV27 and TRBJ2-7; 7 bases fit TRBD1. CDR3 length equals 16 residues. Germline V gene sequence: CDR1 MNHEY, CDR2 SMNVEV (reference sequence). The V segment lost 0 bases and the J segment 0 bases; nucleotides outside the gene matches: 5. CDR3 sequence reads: CASSLSSRQGSYEQYF. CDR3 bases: TGTGCCAGCAGTTTATCATCCAGACAGGGCTCCTACGAGCAGTACTTC.

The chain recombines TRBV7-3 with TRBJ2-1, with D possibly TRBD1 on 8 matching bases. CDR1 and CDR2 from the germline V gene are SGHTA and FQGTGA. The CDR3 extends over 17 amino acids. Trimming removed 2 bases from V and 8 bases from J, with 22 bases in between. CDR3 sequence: CASSLATGGEVSYEQFF. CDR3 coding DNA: TGTGCCAGCAGCTTAGCTACAGGGGGGGAGGTTAGCTATGAGCAGTTCTTC.